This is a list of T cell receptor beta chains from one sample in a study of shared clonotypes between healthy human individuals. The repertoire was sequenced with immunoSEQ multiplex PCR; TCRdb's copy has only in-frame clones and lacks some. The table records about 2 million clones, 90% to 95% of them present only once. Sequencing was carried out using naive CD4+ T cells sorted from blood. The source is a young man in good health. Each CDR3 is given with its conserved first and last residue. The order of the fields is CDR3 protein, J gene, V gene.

CASSLRLAGGIYNEQFF | TRBJ2-1 | TRBV11-2
CSVDDRGYEQYF | TRBJ2-7 | TRBV29-1
CASSLEVYGYTF | TRBJ1-2 | TRBV28
CASSQGEGTEAFF | TRBJ1-1 | TRBV2
CASSGLRVNQPQHF | TRBJ1-5 | TRBV6-1
CASSLRMDEKLFF | TRBJ1-4 | TRBV27
CASSLSGLTDTQYF | TRBJ2-3 | TRBV11-3
CASSLAPLAGAHEQYF | TRBJ2-7 | TRBV7-2
CASREETGLNYGYTF | TRBJ1-2 | TRBV6-1
CASSQVKRERYEQYF | TRBJ2-7 | TRBV4-1
CASSIANIPGELFF | TRBJ2-2 | TRBV19
CASSRDRGTYNEQFF | TRBJ2-1 | TRBV7-3
CASSLGSGDPSSVHF | TRBJ1-6 | TRBV5-1
CASSYKGQGALGTDTQYF | TRBJ2-3 | TRBV7-3
CASSPGRDAGELFF | TRBJ2-2 | TRBV18
CASSTDSFYGYTF | TRBJ1-2 | TRBV5-4
CASLGLSAEQYF | TRBJ2-7 | TRBV25-1
CASSLAPGQVSSYEQYF | TRBJ2-7 | TRBV5-1
CASSLEFAGEQYF | TRBJ2-7 | TRBV6-6
CAWGLSLWGGGWTQYF | TRBJ2-5 | TRBV30
CASSISGRAPDTQYF | TRBJ2-3 | TRBV7-2
CASSLGGSYNEQFF | TRBJ2-1 | TRBV5-4
CASRPRTGGNEQYF | TRBJ2-7 | TRBV27